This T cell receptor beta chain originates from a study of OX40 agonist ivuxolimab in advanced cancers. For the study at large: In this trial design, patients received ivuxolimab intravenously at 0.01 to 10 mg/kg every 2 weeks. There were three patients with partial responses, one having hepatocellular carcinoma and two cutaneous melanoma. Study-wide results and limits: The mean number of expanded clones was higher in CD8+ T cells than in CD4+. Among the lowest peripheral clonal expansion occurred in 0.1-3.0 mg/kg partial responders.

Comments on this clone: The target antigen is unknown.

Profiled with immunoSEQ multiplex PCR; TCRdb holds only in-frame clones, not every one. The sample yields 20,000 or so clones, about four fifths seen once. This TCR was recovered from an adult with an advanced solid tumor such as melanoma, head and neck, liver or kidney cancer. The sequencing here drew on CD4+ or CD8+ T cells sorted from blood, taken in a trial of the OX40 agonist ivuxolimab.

CDR3 nucleotides: TGTGCCAGCAGTCACAGGAATCCTGGGGCCAACGTCCTGACTTTC. It yields the protein CASSHRNPGANVLTF. The chain couples TRBV6-5 to TRBJ2-6, with TRBD1 as a possible D gene (5 bases). This CDR3 is 15 amino acids long. Trimming took off 5 bases at V and 2 bases at J, with 10 bases between the two ends. Looked up from germline, CDR1 is MNHEY and CDR2 is SVGAGI.